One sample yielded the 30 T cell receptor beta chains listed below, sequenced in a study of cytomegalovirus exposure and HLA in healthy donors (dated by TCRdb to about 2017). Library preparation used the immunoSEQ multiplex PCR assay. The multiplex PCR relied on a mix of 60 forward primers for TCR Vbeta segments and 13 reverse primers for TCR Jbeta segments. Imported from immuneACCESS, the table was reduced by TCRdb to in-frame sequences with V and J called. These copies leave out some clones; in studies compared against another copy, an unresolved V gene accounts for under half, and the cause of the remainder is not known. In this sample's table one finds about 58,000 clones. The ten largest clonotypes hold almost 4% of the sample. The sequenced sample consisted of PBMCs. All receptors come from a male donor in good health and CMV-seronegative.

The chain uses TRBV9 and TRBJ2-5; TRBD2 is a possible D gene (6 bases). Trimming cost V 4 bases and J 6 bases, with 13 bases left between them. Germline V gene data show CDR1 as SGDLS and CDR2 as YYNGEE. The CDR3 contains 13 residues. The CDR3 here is CASSSGGAQTQYF. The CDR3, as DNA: TGTGCCAGCAGCTCAGGCGGGGCGCAGACCCAGTACTTC.

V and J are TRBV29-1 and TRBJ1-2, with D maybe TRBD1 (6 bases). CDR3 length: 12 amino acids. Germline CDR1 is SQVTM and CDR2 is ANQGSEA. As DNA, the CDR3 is TGCAGTTACTACCGGGACAAGGGTGGCTACACCTTC. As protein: CSYYRDKGGYTF.

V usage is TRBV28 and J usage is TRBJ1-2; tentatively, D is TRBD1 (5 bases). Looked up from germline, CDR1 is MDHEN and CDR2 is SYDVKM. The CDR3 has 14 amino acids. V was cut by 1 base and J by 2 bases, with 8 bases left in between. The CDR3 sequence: CASSLSGINYGYTF. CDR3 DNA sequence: TGTGCCAGCAGTTTATCAGGGATCAACTATGGCTACACCTTC.

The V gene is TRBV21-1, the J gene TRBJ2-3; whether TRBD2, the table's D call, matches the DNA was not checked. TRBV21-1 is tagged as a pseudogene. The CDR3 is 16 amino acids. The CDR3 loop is CANFTGLAGTTDTQYF. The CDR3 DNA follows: TGTGCCAACTTTACGGGACTAGCGGGAACCACAGATACGCAGTATTTT.

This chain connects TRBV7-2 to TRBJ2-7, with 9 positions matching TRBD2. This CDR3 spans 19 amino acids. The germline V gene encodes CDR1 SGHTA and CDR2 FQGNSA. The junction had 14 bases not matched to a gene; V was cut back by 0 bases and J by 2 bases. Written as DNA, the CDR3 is TGTGCCAGCAGCTTAGCACCCCGGGGTAGCGGGAGAAGCGCCTACGAGCAGTACTTC. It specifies CASSLAPRGSGRSAYEQYF.

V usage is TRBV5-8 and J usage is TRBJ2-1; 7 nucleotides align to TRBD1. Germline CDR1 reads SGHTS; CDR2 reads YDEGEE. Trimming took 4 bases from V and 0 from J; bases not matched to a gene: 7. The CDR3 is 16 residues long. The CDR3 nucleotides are TGTGCCAGCAGCCCGTTGACAGGGAGCTCCTACAATGAGCAGTTCTTC. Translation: CASSPLTGSSYNEQFF.

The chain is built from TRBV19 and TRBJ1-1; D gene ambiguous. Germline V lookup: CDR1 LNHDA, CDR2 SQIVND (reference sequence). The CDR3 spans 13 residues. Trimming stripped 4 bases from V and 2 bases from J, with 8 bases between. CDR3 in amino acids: CASSRGVNTEAFF. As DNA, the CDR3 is TGTGCCAGTAGTAGGGGAGTAAACACTGAAGCTTTCTTT.

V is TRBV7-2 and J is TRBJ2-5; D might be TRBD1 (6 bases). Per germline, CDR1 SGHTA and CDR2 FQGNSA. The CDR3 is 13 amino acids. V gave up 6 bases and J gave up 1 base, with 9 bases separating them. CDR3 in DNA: TGTGCCAGCAGAGGGGGAACCCAAGAGACCCAGTACTTC. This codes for CASRGGTQETQYF. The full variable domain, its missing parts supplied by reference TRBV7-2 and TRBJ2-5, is GAGVSQSPSNKVTEKGKDVELRCDPISGHTALYWYRQSLGQGLEFLIYFQGNSAPDKSGLPSDRFSAERTGGSVSTLTIQRTQQEDSAVYLCASRGGTQETQYFGPGTRLLVL.

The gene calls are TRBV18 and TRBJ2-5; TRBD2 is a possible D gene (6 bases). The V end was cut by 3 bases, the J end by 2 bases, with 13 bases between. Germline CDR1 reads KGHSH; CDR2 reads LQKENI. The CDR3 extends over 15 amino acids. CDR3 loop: CASSPGLLGQETQYF. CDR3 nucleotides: TGTGCCAGCTCACCGGGACTTTTGGGGCAAGAGACCCAGTACTTC.

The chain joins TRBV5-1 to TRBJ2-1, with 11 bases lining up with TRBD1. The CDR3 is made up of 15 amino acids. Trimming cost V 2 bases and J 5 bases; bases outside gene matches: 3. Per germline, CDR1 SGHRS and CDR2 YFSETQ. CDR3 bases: TGCGCCAGCAGCTTCGGACAGGGGGCCGACAATGAGCAGTTCTTC. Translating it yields CASSFGQGADNEQFF.

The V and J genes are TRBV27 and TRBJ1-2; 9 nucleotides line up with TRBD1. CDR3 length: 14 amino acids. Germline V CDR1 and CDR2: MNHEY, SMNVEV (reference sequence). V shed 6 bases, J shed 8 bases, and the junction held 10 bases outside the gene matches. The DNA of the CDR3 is TGTGCCAGCAGCTCGGGACAGGGTGGATCAGGCTACACCTTC. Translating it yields CASSSGQGGSGYTF.

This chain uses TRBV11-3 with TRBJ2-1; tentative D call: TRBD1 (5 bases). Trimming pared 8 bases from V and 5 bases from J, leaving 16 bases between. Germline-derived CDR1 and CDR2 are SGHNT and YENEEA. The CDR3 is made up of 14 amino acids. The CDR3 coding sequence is TGTGCCAGCGGGGCCGGAAGGGATGACAATGAGCAGTTCTTC. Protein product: CASGAGRDDNEQFF.

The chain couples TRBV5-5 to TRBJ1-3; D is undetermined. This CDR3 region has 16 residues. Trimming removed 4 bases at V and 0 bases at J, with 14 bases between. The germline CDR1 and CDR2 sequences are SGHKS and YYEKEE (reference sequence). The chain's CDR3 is CASSMKAYSSGNTIYF. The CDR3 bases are TGTGCCAGCAGCATGAAGGCATACAGCTCTGGAAACACCATATATTTT.

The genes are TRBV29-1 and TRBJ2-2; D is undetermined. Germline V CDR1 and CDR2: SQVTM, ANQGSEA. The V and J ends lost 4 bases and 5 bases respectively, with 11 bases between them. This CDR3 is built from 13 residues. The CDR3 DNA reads TGCAGCGTTGGGGCCAGTAGTACCGGGGAGCTGTTTTTT. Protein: CSVGASSTGELFF.

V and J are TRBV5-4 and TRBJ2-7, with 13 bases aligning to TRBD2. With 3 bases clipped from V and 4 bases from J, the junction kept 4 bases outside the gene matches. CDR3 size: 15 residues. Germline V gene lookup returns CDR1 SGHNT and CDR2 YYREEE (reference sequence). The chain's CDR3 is CASSSRLAGGYEQYF. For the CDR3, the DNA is TGTGCCAGCAGCTCCCGACTAGCGGGAGGATACGAGCAGTACTTC.

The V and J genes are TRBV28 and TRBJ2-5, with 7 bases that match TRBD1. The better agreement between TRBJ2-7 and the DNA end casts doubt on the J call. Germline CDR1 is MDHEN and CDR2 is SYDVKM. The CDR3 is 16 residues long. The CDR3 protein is CASSRPQQGSSYEQYF. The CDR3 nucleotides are TGTGCCAGCAGTCGTCCGCAACAGGGGTCGTCCTACGAGCAGTACTTC.

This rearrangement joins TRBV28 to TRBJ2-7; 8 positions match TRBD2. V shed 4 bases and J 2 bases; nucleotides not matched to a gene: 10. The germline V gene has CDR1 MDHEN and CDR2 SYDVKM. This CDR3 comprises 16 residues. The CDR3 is CASSSDGTRSPYEQYF. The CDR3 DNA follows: TGTGCCAGCAGTTCGGACGGGACTAGGTCGCCCTACGAGCAGTACTTC.

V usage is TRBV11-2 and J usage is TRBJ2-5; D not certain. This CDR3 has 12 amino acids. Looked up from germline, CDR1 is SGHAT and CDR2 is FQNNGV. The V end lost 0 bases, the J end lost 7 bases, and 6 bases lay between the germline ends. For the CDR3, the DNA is TGTGCCAGCAGCTTAGATCGGGTGACCCAGTACTTC. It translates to CASSLDRVTQYF.

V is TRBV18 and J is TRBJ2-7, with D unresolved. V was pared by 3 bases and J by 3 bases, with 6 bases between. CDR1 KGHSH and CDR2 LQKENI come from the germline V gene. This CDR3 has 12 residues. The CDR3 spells CASSPSVYEQYF. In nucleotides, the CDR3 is TGTGCCAGCTCACCGAGCGTCTACGAGCAGTACTTC.

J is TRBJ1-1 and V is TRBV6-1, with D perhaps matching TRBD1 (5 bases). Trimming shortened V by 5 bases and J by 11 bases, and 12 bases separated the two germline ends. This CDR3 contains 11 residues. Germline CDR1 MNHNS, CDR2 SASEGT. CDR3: CASSYQGYAFF. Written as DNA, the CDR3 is TGTGCCAGCAGTTATCAGGGTTACGCTTTCTTT.

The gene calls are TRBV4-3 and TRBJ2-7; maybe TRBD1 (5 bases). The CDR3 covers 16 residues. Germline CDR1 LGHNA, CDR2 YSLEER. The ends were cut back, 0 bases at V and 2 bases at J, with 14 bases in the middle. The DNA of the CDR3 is TGCGCCAGCAGCCAAGATCAGAGACAGCTCGCCTACGAGCAGTACTTC. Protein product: CASSQDQRQLAYEQYF.

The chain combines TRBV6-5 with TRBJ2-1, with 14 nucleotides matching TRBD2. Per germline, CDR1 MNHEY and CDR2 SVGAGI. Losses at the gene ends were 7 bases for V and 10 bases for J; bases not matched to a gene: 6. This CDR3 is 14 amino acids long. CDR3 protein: CASTPTSGGAEQFF. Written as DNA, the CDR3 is TGTGCCAGCACCCCGACTAGCGGGGGGGCCGAGCAGTTCTTC.

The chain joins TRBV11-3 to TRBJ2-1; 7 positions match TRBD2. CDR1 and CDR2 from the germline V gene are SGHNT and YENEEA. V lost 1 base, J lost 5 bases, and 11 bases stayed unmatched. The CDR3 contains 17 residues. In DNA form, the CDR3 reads TGTGCCAGCAGCTTAGGAGGAAGCGGGACTGCGAACAATGAGCAGTTCTTC. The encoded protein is CASSLGGSGTANNEQFF.

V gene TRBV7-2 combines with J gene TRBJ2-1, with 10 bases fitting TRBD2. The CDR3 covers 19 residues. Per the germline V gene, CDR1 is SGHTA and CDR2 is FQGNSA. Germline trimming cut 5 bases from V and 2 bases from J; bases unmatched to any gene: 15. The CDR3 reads CASSRPTSGIGLTYNEQFF. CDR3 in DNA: TGTGCCAGCAGCCGACCCACTAGCGGGATCGGGCTCACCTACAATGAGCAGTTCTTC.

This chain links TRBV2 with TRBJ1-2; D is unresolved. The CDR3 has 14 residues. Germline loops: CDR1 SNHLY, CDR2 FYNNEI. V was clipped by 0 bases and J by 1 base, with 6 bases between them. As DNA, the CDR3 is TGTGCCAGCAGTGAAGCGGGCCGTAACTATGGCTACACCTTC. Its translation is CASSEAGRNYGYTF. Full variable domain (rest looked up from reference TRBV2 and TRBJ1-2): EPEVTQTPSHQVTQMGQEVILRCVPISNHLYFYWYRQILGQKVEFLVSFYNNEISEKSEIFDDQFSVERPDGSNFTLKIRSTKLEDSAMYFCASSEAGRNYGYTFGSGTRLTVV.

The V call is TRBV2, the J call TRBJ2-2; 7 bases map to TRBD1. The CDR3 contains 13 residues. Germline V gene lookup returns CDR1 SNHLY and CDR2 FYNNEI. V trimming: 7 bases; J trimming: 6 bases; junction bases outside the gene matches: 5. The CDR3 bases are TGTGCCAGCAACGGGCAGGGGGCCGGGGAGCTGTTTTTT. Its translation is CASNGQGAGELFF.

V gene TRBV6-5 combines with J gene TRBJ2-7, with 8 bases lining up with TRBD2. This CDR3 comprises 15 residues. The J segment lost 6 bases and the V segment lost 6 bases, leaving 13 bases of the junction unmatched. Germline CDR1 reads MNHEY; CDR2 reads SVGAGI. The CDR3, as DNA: TGTGCCAGCAGCTCCGGGACTAGGATTATCCGCGAGCAGTACTTC. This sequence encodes CASSSGTRIIREQYF.

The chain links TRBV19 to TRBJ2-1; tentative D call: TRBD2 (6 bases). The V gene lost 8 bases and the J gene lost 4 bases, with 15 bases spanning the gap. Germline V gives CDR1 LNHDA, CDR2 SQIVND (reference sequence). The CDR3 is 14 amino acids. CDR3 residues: CASAPGDYYNEQFF. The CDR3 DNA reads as TGTGCCAGTGCCCCGGGAGACTATTACAATGAGCAGTTCTTC. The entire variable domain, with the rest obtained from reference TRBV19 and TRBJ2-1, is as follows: DGGITQSPKYLFRKEGQNVTLSCEQNLNHDAMYWYRQDPGQGLRLIYYSQIVNDFQKGDIAEGYSVSREKKESFPLTVTSAQKNPTAFYLCASAPGDYYNEQFFGPGTRLTVL.

CDR3 amino acids: CASSLGESDTEAFF. The CDR3, as DNA: TGCGCCAGCAGCTTAGGAGAATCCGACACTGAAGCTTTCTTT. The chain employs TRBV5-1 and TRBJ1-1; unclear D gene. The CDR3 has 14 amino acids. The germline gives CDR1 SGHRS, CDR2 YFSETQ. V lost 2 bases and J 3 bases, leaving 11 bases between the germline ends.

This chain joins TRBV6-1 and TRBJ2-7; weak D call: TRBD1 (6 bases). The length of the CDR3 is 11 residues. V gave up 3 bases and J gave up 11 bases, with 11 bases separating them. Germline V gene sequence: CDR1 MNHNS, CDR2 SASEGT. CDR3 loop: CASSDNRDEYF. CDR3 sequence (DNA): TGTGCCAGCAGTGACAACAGGGACGAGTACTTC.